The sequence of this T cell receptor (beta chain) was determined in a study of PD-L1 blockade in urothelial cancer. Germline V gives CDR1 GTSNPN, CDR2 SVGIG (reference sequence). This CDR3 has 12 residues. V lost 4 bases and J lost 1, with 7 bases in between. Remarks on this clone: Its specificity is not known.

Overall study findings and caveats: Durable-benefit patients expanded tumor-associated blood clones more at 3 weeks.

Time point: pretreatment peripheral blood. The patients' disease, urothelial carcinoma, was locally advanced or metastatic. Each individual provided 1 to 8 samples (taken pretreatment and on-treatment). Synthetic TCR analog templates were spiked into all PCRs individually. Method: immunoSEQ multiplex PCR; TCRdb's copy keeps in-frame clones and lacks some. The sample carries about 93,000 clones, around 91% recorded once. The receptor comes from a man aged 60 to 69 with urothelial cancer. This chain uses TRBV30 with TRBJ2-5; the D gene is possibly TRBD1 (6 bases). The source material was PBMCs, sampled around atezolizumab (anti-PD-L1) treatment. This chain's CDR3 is CAWMGAQETQYF. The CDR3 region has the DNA TGTGCCTGGATGGGGGCCCAAGAGACCCAGTACTTC.